This T cell receptor beta chain was identified in a study of post-analysis software for immune sequencing data. Study observations and caveats: Samples prepared in the same batch strongly co-clustered by F measure. Multiple sclerosis was associated with a significant reduction in normalized Chao1 diversity relative to controls. Comparison of patients with controls showed a handful of TRBV segments more frequent in patients, TRBV5-6, TRBV5-1 and TRBV20-1 among them.

About this clonotype: The antigen is undetermined.

The CDR3 covers 17 residues. Looked up from germline, CDR1 is SEHNR and CDR2 is FQNEAQ (reference sequence). Trimming shortened V by 6 bases and J by 2 bases, and 17 bases separated the two germline ends. Researchers reported that TCR beta cDNA libraries carried unique molecular identifiers. T cells, roughly 0.95 to 10 million of them, yielded around 460,000 cDNA molecules. TCRdb called the PCR reads again in MiXCR, with one record for every CDR3 protein. Here the sample spans fewer than 700,000 distinct CDR3 sequences, 44% being singletons. The receptor's source is a girl aged 5-17 years with multiple sclerosis. Sequencing used blood. The gene calls are TRBV7-9 and TRBJ2-6; D call uncertain. This CDR3 reads CASRQGPDRPGANVLTF. In nucleotides, the CDR3 is TGTGCCAGCAGACAAGGTCCAGACCGCCCTGGGGCCAACGTCCTGACTTTC.